Following are 4 T cell receptor beta chains from one sample sequenced in a study of cytomegalovirus exposure and HLA in healthy donors. Use of 60 Vbeta and 13 Jbeta primers characterized the PCR. Assay: immunoSEQ multiplex PCR; the TCRdb copy retains only in-frame clones and omits some. The sample has about 130,000 clones, 17% seen once. The sequenced sample was PBMCs. All receptors come from a female donor in good health and CMV-seropositive.

This clone was observed a handful of times. The V call is TRBV5-5, the J call TRBJ1-5, with 7 positions matching TRBD1. CDR1 and CDR2 (germline): SGHKS, YYEKEE (reference sequence). The V gene end was trimmed by 4 bases and the J gene end by 3 bases; junction bases not matched to a gene: 10. The CDR3 extends over 16 amino acids. This chain's CDR3 is CASSRTLGGNNQPQHF. For the CDR3, the DNA is TGTGCCAGCAGCCGGACTTTAGGGGGCAACAATCAGCCCCAGCATTTT.

The rearrangement links TRBV9 to TRBJ2-1, with TRBD1 matching over 7 bases. CDR1 and CDR2 from the germline V gene are SGDLS and YYNGEE. This CDR3 is 15 amino acids long. V lost 4 bases and J lost 8; bases outside the gene matches: 12. The CDR3 sequence: CASSKSEGALDEQFF. In DNA, the CDR3 is TGTGCCAGCAGCAAGTCTGAGGGGGCATTGGATGAGCAGTTCTTC.

This chain connects TRBV7-9 to TRBJ1-4; perhaps TRBD1 as D (6 bases). Looked up from germline, CDR1 is SEHNR and CDR2 is FQNEAQ (reference sequence). The CDR3 consists of 14 residues. With 2 bases removed from V and 6 bases from J, the gap between germline ends came to 10 bases. CDR3 nucleotides: TGTGCCAGCAGCTTAACAGGGAATGATGAAAAACTGTTTTTT. It is translated as CASSLTGNDEKLFF.

This chain links TRBV10-3 with TRBJ2-1; 7 bases are shared with TRBD2. V gave up 10 bases and J gave up 8 bases; unmatched junction bases: 14. CDR3 length: 14 amino acids. Germline V gives CDR1 ENHRY, CDR2 SYGVKD. This chain's CDR3 is CASRLGGSVDEQFF. The CDR3 DNA follows: TGTGCCAGCCGGCTCGGCGGGAGTGTCGATGAGCAGTTCTTC.